This T cell receptor beta chain was recorded in a study of blood T cell repertoires in COVID-19. Study-level information: Specimens from acute and convalescent COVID-19 originated in the United States, Italy and Spain. Sample material is recorded as cDNA or gDNA derived from T cells, B-cell-depleted T cells, or PBMCs.

The CDR3 runs to 14 residues. Trimming took 3 bases from V and 6 from J, leaving 17 bases between them. Germline V CDR1 and CDR2: SQVTM, ANQGSEA. Per the original methods: Reference gene primer amplification yielded estimated nucleated cell counts. TCRdb's table, derived via immunoSEQ multiplex PCR, lists solely in-frame clones and lacks some. D and trimming were read from the DNA, whereas the V and J calls and clone size are those reported in that table. The sample lists about 90,000 clones; 91% were seen once. This sequence was found in a human donor with active COVID-19. The donor label of this sample is uncertain. The sample comprised peripheral blood. The chain links TRBV29-1 to TRBJ1-2, with D perhaps TRBD1 (5 bases). DNA for the CDR3: TGCAGCGTTGATCCCCGGGGGGAGGAGGATGGCTACACCTTC. Its translation: CSVDPRGEEDGYTF.